This T cell receptor (beta chain) was captured by sequencing in a study of T cells in Graves' hyperthyroidism and ophthalmopathy. Study-wide points: Ophthalmopathy got predicted by the model a median around 6.6 months before its onset.

Amplification yielded TCR beta CDR3 regions, with RNA transcripts as the source. A set of HTBI primers served as the primers for a first-round RT-PCR of the TCR CDR3. TCRdb re-called the multiplex PCR reads through MiXCR, storing one row per CDR3 protein. The sample holds a few hundred thousand distinct CDR3 sequences, 17% seen once. Ophthalmopathy in the patients scored at least 3 on Clinical Activity Score and at least 4 on NOSPECS grade, lasting under 3 months. With respect to this clonotype: What it binds is not known. A much larger clone differs by one base, so this may be a read error.

The sample consisted of blood. This receptor was obtained from a woman aged 18 to 35 with Graves' ophthalmopathy.

As DNA, the CDR3 is TGTGCCAGCAGCTTAGGAGGAGTGGGAGCGGGCTACGAGCAGTTCTTC. Encoded protein: CASSLGGVGAGYEQFF. The chain combines TRBV7-2 with TRBJ2-1; tentative D call: TRBD2 (6 bases). Trimming cost V 1 base and J 10 bases, with 20 bases left between them. The CDR3 loop spans 16 amino acids. Per the germline V gene, CDR1 is SGHTA and CDR2 is FQGNSA.